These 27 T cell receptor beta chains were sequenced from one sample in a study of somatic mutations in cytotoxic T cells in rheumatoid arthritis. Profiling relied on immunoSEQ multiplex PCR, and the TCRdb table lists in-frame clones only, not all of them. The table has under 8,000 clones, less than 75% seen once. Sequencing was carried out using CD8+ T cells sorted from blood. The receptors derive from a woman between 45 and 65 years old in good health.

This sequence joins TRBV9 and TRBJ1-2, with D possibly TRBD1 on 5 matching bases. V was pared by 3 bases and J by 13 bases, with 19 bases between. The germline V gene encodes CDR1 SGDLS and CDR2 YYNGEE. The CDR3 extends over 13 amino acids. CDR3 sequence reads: CASSGGGTTLSTF. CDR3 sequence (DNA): TGTGCCAGCAGCGGGGGGGGGACCACGTTGAGCACCTTC.

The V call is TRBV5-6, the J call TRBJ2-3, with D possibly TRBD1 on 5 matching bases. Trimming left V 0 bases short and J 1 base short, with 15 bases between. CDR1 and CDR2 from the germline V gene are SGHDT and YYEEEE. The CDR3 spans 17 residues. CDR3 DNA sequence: TGTGCCAGCAGCTTGGAGGGGTATGCTACCGGCACAGATACGCAGTATTTT. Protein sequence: CASSLEGYATGTDTQYF. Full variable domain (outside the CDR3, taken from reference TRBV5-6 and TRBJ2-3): DAGVTQSPTHLIKTRGQQVTLRCSPKSGHDTVSWYQQALGQGPQFIFQYYEEEERQRGNFPDRFSGHQFPNYSSELNVNALLLGDSALYLCASSLEGYATGTDTQYFGPGTRLTVL.

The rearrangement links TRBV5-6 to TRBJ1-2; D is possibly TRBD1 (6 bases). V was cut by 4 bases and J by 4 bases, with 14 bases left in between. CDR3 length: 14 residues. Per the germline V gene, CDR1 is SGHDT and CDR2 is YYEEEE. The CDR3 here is CASSPNRAGYGYTF. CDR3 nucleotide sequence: TGTGCCAGCAGCCCCAACAGGGCTGGCTATGGCTACACCTTC.

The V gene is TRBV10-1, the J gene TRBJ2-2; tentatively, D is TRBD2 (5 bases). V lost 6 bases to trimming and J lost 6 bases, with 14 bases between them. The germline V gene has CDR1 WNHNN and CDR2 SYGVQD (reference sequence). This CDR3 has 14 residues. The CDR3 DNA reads TGCGCCAGCAGCCGCTCTTCGGAGGCCGGGGAGCTGTTTTTT. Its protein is CASSRSSEAGELFF.

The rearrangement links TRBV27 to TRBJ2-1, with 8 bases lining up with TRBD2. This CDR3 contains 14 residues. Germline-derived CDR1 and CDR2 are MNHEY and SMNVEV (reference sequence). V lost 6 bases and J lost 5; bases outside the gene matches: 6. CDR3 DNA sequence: TGTGCCAGCAGGCTCAGCGGGGGAGACAATGAGCAGTTCTTC. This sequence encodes CASRLSGGDNEQFF.

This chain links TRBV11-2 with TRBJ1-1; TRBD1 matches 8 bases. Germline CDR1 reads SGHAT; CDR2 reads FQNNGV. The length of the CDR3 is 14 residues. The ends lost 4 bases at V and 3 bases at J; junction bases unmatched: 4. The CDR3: CASSSGQGYTEAFF. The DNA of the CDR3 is TGTGCCAGCAGCTCCGGACAGGGATACACTGAAGCTTTCTTT.

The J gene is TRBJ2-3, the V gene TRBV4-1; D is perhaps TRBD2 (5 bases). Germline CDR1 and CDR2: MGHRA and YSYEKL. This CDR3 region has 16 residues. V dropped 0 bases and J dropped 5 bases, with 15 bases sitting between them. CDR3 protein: CASSQDAGLSQDTQYF. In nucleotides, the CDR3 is TGCGCCAGCAGCCAAGATGCAGGACTGTCACAAGATACGCAGTATTTT.

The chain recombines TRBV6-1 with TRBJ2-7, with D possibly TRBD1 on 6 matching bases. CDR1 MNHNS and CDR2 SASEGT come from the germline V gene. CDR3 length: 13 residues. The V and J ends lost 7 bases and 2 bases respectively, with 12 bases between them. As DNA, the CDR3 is TGTGCCAGCACCCTTCAGGGGACCTACGAGCAGTACTTC. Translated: CASTLQGTYEQYF.

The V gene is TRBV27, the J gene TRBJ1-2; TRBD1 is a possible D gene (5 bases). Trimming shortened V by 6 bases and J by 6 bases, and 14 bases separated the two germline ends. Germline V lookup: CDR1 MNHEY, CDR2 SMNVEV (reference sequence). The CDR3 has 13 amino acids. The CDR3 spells CASRRDPEDGYTF. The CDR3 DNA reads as TGTGCCAGCAGGCGGGACCCGGAAGATGGCTACACCTTC.

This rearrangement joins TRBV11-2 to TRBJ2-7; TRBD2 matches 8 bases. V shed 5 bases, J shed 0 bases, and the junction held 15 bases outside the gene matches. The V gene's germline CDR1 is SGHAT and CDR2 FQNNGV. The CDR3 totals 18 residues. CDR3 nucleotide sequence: TGTGCCAGCAGCCCTGGTGAAGCGGGGGTCCTTAGCTCCTACGAGCAGTACTTC. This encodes CASSPGEAGVLSSYEQYF.

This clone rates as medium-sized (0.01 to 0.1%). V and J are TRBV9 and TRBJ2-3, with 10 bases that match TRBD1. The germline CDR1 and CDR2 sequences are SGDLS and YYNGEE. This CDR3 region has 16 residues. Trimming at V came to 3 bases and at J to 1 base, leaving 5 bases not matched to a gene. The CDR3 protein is CASSGLGTGGTDTQYF. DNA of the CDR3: TGTGCCAGCAGCGGACTAGGGACAGGGGGCACAGATACGCAGTATTTT.

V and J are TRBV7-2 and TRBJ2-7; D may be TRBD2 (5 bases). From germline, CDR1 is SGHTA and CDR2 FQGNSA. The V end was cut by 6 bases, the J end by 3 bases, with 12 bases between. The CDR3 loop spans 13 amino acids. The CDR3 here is CASRSMRDYEQYF. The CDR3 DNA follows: TGTGCCAGCAGGTCGATGAGGGACTACGAGCAGTACTTC.

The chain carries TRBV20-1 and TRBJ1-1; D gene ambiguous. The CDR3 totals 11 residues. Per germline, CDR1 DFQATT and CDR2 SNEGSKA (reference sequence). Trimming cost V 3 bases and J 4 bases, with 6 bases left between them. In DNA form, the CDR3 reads TGCAGTGCTAGGGCGGTCACTGAAGCTTTCTTT. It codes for CSARAVTEAFF.

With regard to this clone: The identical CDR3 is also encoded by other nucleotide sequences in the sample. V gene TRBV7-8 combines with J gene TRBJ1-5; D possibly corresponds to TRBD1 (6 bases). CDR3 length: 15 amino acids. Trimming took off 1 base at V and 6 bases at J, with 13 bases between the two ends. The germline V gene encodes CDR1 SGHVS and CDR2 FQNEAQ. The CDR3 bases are TGTGCCAGCAGCTTAGTGCAGGGGCCTTCTCAGCCCCAGCATTTT. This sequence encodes CASSLVQGPSQPQHF.

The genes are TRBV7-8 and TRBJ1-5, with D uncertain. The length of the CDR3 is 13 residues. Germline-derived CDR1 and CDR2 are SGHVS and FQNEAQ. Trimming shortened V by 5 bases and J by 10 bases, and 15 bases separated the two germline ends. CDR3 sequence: CASSIGFKSPQHF. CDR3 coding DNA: TGTGCCAGCAGCATCGGGTTTAAGTCTCCCCAGCATTTT.

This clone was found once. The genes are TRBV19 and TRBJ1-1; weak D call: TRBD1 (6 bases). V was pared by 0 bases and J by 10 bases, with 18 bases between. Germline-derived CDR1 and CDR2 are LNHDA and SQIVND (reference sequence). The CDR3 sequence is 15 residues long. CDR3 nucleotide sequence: TGTGCCAGTAGTATAGACGCAAACAGGGCCCGGGGAGCTTTCTTT. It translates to CASSIDANRARGAFF.

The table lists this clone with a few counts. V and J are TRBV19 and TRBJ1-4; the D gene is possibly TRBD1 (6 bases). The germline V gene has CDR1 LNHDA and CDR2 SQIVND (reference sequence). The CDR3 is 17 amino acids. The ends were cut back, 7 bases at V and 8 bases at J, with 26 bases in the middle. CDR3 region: CASTLYPPGTPEEKLFF. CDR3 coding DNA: TGTGCCAGTACCTTATACCCACCCGGGACACCCGAGGAAAAACTGTTTTTT.

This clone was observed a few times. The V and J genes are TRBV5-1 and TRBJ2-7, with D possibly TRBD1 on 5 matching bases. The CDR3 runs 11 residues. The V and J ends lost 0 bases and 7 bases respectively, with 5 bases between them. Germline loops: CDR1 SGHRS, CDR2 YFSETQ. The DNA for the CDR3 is TGCGCCAGCAGCTTGGGACAGGAGCAGTACTTC. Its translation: CASSLGQEQYF. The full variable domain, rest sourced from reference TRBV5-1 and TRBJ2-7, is KAGVTQTPRYLIKTRGQQVTLSCSPISGHRSVSWYQQTPGQGLQFLFEYFSETQRNKGNFPGRFSGRQFSNSRSEMNVSTLELGDSALYLCASSLGQEQYFGPGTRLTVT.

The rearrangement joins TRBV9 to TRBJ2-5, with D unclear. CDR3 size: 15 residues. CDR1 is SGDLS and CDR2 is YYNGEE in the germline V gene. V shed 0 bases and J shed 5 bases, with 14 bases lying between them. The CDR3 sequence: CASSVEARNLETQYF. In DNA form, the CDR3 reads TGTGCCAGCAGCGTAGAGGCCAGGAATTTGGAGACCCAGTACTTC.

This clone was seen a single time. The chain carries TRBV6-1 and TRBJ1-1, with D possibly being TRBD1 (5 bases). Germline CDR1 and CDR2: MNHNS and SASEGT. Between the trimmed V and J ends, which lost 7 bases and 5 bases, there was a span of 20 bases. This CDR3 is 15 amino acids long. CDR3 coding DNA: TGTGCCAGCACCGTGGGGGGACGCAGATGGACTGAAGCTTTCTTT. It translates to CASTVGGRRWTEAFF.

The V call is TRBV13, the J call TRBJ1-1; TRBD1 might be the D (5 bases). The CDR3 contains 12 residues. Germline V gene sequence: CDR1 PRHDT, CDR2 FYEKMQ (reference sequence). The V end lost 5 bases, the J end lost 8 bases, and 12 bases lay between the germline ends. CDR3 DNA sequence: TGTGCCAGCAGCGCAACAGGATCCGAAGCTTTCTTT. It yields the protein CASSATGSEAFF.

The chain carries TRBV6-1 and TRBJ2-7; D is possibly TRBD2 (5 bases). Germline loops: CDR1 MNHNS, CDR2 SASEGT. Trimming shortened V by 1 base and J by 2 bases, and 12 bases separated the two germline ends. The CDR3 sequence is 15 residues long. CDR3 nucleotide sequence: TGTGCCAGCAGTGAAGACCCGGGGTTCCCCTACGAGCAGTACTTC. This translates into CASSEDPGFPYEQYF.

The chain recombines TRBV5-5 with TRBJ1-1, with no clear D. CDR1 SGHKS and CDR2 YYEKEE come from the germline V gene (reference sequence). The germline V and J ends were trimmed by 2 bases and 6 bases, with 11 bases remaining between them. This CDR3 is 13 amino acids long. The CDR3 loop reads CASSFLGFAEAFF. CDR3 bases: TGTGCCAGCAGCTTCCTCGGGTTTGCTGAAGCTTTCTTT. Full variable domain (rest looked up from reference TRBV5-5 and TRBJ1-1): DAGVTQSPTHLIKTRGQQVTLRCSPISGHKSVSWYQQVLGQGPQFIFQYYEKEERGRGNFPDRFSARQFPNYSSELNVNALLLGDSALYLCASSFLGFAEAFFGQGTRLTVV.

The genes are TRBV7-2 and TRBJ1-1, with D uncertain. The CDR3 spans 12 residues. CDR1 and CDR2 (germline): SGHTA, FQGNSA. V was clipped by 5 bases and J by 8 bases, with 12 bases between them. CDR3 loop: CASSPEYSEAFF. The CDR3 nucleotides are TGTGCCAGCAGCCCCGAGTACAGCGAAGCTTTCTTT.

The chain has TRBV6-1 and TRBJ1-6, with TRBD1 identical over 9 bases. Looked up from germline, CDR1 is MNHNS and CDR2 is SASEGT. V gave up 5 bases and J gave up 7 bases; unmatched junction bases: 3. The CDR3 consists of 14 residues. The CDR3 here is CASSNGQGNSPLHF. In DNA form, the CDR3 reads TGTGCCAGCAGTAATGGACAGGGGAATTCACCCCTCCACTTT.

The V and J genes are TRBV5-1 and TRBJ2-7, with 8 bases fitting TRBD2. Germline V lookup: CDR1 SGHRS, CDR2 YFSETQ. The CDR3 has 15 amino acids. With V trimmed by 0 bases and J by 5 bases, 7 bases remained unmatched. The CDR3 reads CASSLVVSGEDEQYF. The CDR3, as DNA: TGCGCCAGCAGCTTGGTGGTTAGCGGGGAAGACGAGCAGTACTTC.

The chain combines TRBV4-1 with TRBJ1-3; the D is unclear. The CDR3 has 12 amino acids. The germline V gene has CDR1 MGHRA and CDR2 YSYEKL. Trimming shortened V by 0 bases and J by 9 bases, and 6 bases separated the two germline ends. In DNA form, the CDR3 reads TGCGCCAGCAGCCAAGATAGCCTCACCATATATTTT. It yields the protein CASSQDSLTIYF.